This is a list of T cell receptor beta chains from one sample in a study of OX40 agonist ivuxolimab in advanced cancers. Repertoires were generated with immunoSEQ multiplex PCR, while TCRdb's copy carries only in-frame clones and drops some. The sample lists 90,000 or so clones, 91% occurring once. The starting material was CD4+ or CD8+ T cells sorted from blood, obtained in a trial of the OX40 agonist ivuxolimab. All receptors derive from an adult with an advanced solid tumor such as melanoma, head and neck, liver or kidney cancer. Each CDR3 is given with its conserved first and last residue. D genes are given only for firm matches. Clone size, where shown, is once, few, many, or a class for clones that have expanded.

size,D,V,length,J,CDR3,DNA
once,TRBD2,TRBV7-2,14,TRBJ2-1,CASSPGLAYNEQFF,TGTGCCAGCAGCCCGGGACTAGCCTACAATGAGCAGTTCTTC
-,-,TRBV20-1,11,TRBJ1-2,CSAIRDHGYTF,TGCAGTGCTATAAGGGATCATGGCTACACCTTC
-,TRBD1,TRBV4-2,16,TRBJ2-5,CASSQDVVRGQETQYF,TGTGCCAGCAGCCAAGATGTCGTCAGGGGGCAAGAGACCCAGTACTTC
-,-,TRBV19,16,TRBJ1-4,CASSERGSTTNEKLFF,TGTGCCAGTAGTGAACGGGGTAGCACGACTAATGAAAAACTGTTTTTT
-,-,TRBV28,15,TRBJ1-1,CASYVGGPMNTEAFF,TGTGCCAGCTACGTGGGCGGACCGATGAACACTGAAGCTTTCTTT
-,-,TRBV11-3,16,TRBJ1-4,CASSLEDSSTNEKLFF,TGTGCCAGCAGCTTAGAGGACAGTTCAACTAATGAAAAACTGTTTTTT
-,-,TRBV6-1,13,TRBJ1-1,CASRERGGSEAFF,TGTGCCAGCAGGGAAAGGGGGGGTTCTGAAGCTTTCTTT
-,-,TRBV11-2,13,TRBJ2-7,CASTIGTAYEQYF,TGTGCCAGCACCATTGGAACGGCTTACGAGCAGTACTTC
-,TRBD2,TRBV30,16,TRBJ2-5,CAWSKLAGGMGETQYF,TGTGCCTGGAGTAAACTAGCGGGAGGAATGGGAGAGACCCAGTACTTC
few,-,TRBV2,14,TRBJ1-2,CASSENKDNYGYTF,TGTGCCAGCAGTGAGAACAAGGATAACTATGGCTACACCTTC
once,TRBD2,TRBV29-1,14,TRBJ2-1,CSVVAGGSYNEQFF,TGCAGCGTTGTAGCGGGAGGATCCTACAATGAGCAGTTCTTC
-,-,TRBV14,12,TRBJ1-4,CASSQEGRKLFF,TGTGCCAGCAGCCAAGAAGGCAGAAAACTGTTTTTT
-,-,TRBV7-2,14,TRBJ2-7,CASSLVSGAYEQYF,TGTGCCAGCAGCTTAGTTTCGGGAGCCTACGAGCAGTACTTC
-,TRBD1,TRBV5-1,17,TRBJ2-5,CASSLADKTGNQETQYF,TGCGCCAGCAGCTTGGCCGACAAGACAGGGAACCAAGAGACCCAGTACTTC